A selection of T cell receptor beta chains follows, all from one sample in a study of PD-L1 blockade in urothelial cancer. Clones were read by immunoSEQ multiplex PCR, and TCRdb kept only the in-frame ones, dropping some. The sample lists roughly 74,000 clones, 87% occurring once. The starting material was PBMCs, obtained around atezolizumab (anti-PD-L1) treatment. The origin of the receptors is a woman between 70 and 85 years old with urothelial cancer. Each CDR3 is given with its conserved first and last residue. Each record gives: D gene, V gene, clone size, J gene, CDR3 protein, CDR3 DNA. D genes are given only for firm matches. Not every row has a clone size; where given, it reads once, few, many or a size class.

d_gene: -; v_gene: TRBV27; abundance: -; j_gene: TRBJ1-6; CDR3aa: CASSPGQKNSPLHF; CDR3nt: TGTGCCAGCAGCCCTGGACAGAAAAATTCACCCCTCCACTTT
d_gene: TRBD2; v_gene: TRBV27; abundance: -; j_gene: TRBJ2-2; CDR3aa: CASSRTSGRASTGELFF; CDR3nt: TGTGCCAGCAGCCGGACTAGCGGGAGGGCATCCACCGGGGAGCTGTTTTTT
d_gene: -; v_gene: TRBV12-2; abundance: once; j_gene: TRBJ2-5; CDR3aa: CASRGRQGAQYF; CDR3nt: TGTGCAAGTCGCGGTAGGCAGGGGGCCCAGTACTTC
d_gene: -; v_gene: TRBV2; abundance: few; j_gene: TRBJ2-1; CDR3aa: CASSERRNSYNEQFF; CDR3nt: TGTGCCAGCAGTGAGAGGCGGAACTCCTACAATGAGCAGTTCTTC
d_gene: -; v_gene: TRBV18; abundance: -; j_gene: TRBJ2-7; CDR3aa: CASSPGTSIYEQYF; CDR3nt: TGTGCCAGCTCACCTGGGACTTCCATCTACGAGCAGTACTTC
d_gene: TRBD2; v_gene: TRBV4-2; abundance: -; j_gene: TRBJ2-7; CDR3aa: CASSPWGGYEQYF; CDR3nt: TGTGCCAGCAGCCCCTGGGGGGGCTACGAGCAGTACTTC
d_gene: -; v_gene: TRBV5-4; abundance: -; j_gene: TRBJ2-2; CDR3aa: CASSEHPDGVGTGELFF; CDR3nt: TGTGCCAGCAGCGAACACCCTGACGGGGTAGGCACCGGGGAGCTGTTTTTT
d_gene: TRBD2; v_gene: TRBV7-2; abundance: once; j_gene: TRBJ2-3; CDR3aa: CASSLQSGGAGTQYF; CDR3nt: TGTGCCAGCAGCCTCCAGAGCGGGGGGGCCGGTACGCAGTATTTT
d_gene: -; v_gene: TRBV6-5; abundance: -; j_gene: TRBJ1-1; CDR3aa: CASSPRRSLTEAFF; CDR3nt: TGTGCCAGCAGTCCTAGACGGAGTTTGACTGAAGCTTTCTTT
d_gene: TRBD1; v_gene: TRBV10-3; abundance: -; j_gene: TRBJ1-1; CDR3aa: CAINGQGGSEAFF; CDR3nt: TGTGCCATCAACGGACAGGGGGGATCTGAAGCTTTCTTT
d_gene: -; v_gene: TRBV28; abundance: -; j_gene: TRBJ2-5; CDR3aa: CASRRGKETQYF; CDR3nt: TGTGCCAGCAGAAGGGGCAAAGAGACCCAGTACTTC
d_gene: -; v_gene: TRBV2; abundance: -; j_gene: TRBJ1-1; CDR3aa: CATEGLRAGF; CDR3nt: TGTGCCACCGAAGGATTGCGGGCCGGCTTT